Listed below are T cell receptor beta chains from one sample, sequenced in a study of naive and memory T cell subsets. MiXCR, run by TCRdb on the UMI-ligation and nested PCR reads, gives a single entry per CDR3 protein. The sample lists 70,000 to 95,000 distinct CDR3 sequences; around 7% were seen once. The material sequenced was central memory CD4+ T cells from blood. The receptors originated from a human donor in good health. Each CDR3 is given with its conserved first and last residue. The D gene is left open where the match is weak. Size is omitted from some rows. Given values are once, few, many or a class for expanded clones.

j_gene,v_gene,abundance,d_gene,CDR3aa,CDR3nt
TRBJ2-7,TRBV29-1,many,-,CSVSASTGLSYEQYF,TGCAGCGTCAGTGCTAGTACAGGGCTCTCCTACGAGCAGTACTTC
TRBJ2-1,TRBV7-2,many,-,CASSLARGDEQFF,TGTGCCAGCAGCTTAGCGAGGGGGGATGAGCAGTTCTTC
TRBJ1-6,TRBV20-1,many,-,CSASGQPNSPLHF,TGCAGTGCTAGTGGACAGCCTAATTCACCCCTCCACTTT
TRBJ2-7,TRBV7-7,-,TRBD2,CASSLAGVNEQYF,TGTGCTAGCAGCTTAGCGGGAGTAAACGAGCAGTACTTC
TRBJ2-1,TRBV14,many,TRBD2,CASSHVLANEQFF,TGTGCCAGCAGCCATGTACTAGCGAATGAGCAGTTCTTC
TRBJ2-4,TRBV7-9,few,TRBD1,CASSLPRGRVNF,TGTGCCAGCAGCTTACCTAGGGGGCGCGTCAACTTC
TRBJ2-7,TRBV6-6,many,-,CASSYRGNPYEQYF,TGTGCCAGCAGTTATCGGGGGAACCCCTACGAGCAGTACTTC
TRBJ2-1,TRBV14,-,-,CASSHYYNEQFF,TGTGCCAGCAGCCACTACTACAATGAGCAGTTCTTC
TRBJ2-1,TRBV7-2,-,-,CASSSERGWAEQFF,TGTGCCAGCAGCTCCGAGAGGGGTTGGGCTGAGCAGTTCTTC
TRBJ2-5,TRBV20-1,few,-,CSATRTAQETQYF,TGCAGTGCTACCCGGACAGCCCAAGAGACCCAGTACTTC
TRBJ1-2,TRBV18,many,TRBD1,CASSPPGQGATYTF,TGTGCCAGCTCACCACCGGGACAGGGGGCGACCTACACCTTC
TRBJ1-6,TRBV7-9,few,TRBD1,CASSPGTGSSYNSPLHF,TGTGCCAGCAGCCCTGGGACAGGGAGCTCCTATAATTCACCCCTCCACTTT
TRBJ2-1,TRBV11-1,-,TRBD2,CASSDSGGSYNEQFF,TGTGCCAGCAGCGACTCGGGAGGATCCTACAATGAGCAGTTCTTC
TRBJ2-3,TRBV7-9,-,TRBD2,CASSLSSGTTDTQYF,TGTGCCAGCAGCTTAAGCAGCGGGACGACAGATACGCAGTATTTT
TRBJ2-7,TRBV7-2,many,-,CASSLRPLAPYEQYF,TGTGCCAGCAGCTTACGTCCCCTGGCACCTTACGAGCAGTACTTC
TRBJ1-1,TRBV28,many,TRBD1,CASGRPGQLKNTEAFF,TGTGCCAGCGGGAGACCGGGACAGCTAAAGAACACTGAAGCTTTCTTT
TRBJ2-7,TRBV5-4,-,-,CASSLGTASPEQYF,TGTGCCAGCAGCTTGGGGACTGCAAGTCCCGAGCAGTACTTC
TRBJ2-1,TRBV2,many,-,CASSAALGQFF,TGTGCCAGCAGTGCCGCTTTGGGGCAGTTCTTC
TRBJ1-5,TRBV30,few,-,CAWSVRGAARGNQPQHF,TGTGCCTGGAGTGTACGCGGGGCGGCACGGGGTAATCAGCCCCAGCATTTT
TRBJ1-6,TRBV30,-,-,CAWSRGYSPLHF,TGTGCCTGGAGCCGAGGTTACTCACCCCTCCACTTT
TRBJ2-7,TRBV24-1,many,-,CATSDPGGAGNEQYF,TGTGCCACCAGTGACCCCGGAGGGGCGGGCAACGAGCAGTACTTC
TRBJ1-4,TRBV29-1,few,-,CSVEDGGLGEKLFF,TGCAGCGTTGAAGATGGAGGGCTGGGGGAAAAACTGTTTTTT
TRBJ1-2,TRBV6-2/TRBV6-3,many,-,CASSYPDRSYGYTF,TGTGCCAGCAGTTACCCCGACCGGAGCTATGGCTACACCTTC
TRBJ2-5,TRBV10-3,few,-,CAISQAGGRKETQYF,TGTGCCATCAGTCAAGCAGGGGGGCGCAAAGAGACCCAGTACTTC
TRBJ2-2,TRBV7-2,many,-,CASSSQPNGELFF,TGTGCCAGCAGCTCACAACCGAATGGGGAGCTGTTTTTT
TRBJ1-3,TRBV29-1,many,-,CSVEFRGTGNTIYF,TGCAGCGTTGAGTTCAGGGGCACTGGAAACACCATATATTTT
TRBJ2-1,TRBV3-1,many,-,CASSPPEPYNEQFF,TGTGCCAGCAGCCCCCCGGAACCTTACAATGAGCAGTTCTTC